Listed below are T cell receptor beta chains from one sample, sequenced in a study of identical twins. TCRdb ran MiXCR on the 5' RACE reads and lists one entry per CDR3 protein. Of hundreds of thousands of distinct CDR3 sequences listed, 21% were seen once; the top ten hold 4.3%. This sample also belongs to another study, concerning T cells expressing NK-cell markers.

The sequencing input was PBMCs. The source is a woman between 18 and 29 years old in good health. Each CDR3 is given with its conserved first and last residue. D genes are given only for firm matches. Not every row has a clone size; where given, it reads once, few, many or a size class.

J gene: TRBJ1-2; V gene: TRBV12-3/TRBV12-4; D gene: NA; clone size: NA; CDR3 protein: CASKPLGNTNYGYTF; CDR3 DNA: TGTGCCAGCAAACCCTTGGGGAACACTAACTATGGCTACACCTTC
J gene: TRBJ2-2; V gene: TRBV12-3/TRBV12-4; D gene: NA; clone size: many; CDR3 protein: CASSFIGQHTGELFF; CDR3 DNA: TGTGCCAGCAGTTTCATCGGCCAGCACACCGGGGAGCTGTTTTTT
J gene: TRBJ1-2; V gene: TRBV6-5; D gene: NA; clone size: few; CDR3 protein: CASSYSSVYGYTF; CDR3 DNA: TGTGCCAGCAGTTACTCGAGCGTCTATGGCTACACCTTC
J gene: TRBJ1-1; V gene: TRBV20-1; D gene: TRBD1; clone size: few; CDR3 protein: CSARDRDRRANTEAFF; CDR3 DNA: TGCAGTGCTAGAGACCGGGACAGGAGGGCGAACACTGAAGCTTTCTTT
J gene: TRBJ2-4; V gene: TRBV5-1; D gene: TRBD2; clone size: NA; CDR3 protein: CASSPMTSGGSAKNIQYF; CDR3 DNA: TGCGCCAGCAGCCCGATGACTAGCGGGGGCTCAGCCAAAAACATTCAGTACTTC
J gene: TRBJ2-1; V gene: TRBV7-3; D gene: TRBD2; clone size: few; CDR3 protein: CASSPSLAGWGSYNEQFF; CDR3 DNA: TGTGCCAGCAGTCCCAGCTTAGCGGGTTGGGGGAGTTACAATGAGCAGTTCTTC
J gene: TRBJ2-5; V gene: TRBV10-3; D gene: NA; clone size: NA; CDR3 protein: CAIASALQETQYF; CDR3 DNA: TGTGCCATCGCTTCGGCCCTTCAAGAGACCCAGTACTTC
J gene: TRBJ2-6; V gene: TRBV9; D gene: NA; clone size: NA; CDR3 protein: CASSERDIYSGANVLTF; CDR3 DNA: TGTGCCAGCAGCGAACGGGACATCTACTCCGGGGCCAACGTCCTGACTTTC
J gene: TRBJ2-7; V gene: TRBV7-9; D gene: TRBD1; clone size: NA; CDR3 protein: CASSFPRDRASYEQYF; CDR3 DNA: TGTGCCAGCAGCTTCCCCCGCGACAGGGCGTCCTACGAGCAGTACTTC
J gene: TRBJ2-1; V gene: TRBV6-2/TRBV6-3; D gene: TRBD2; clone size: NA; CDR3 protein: CASRGSLGTIHSEQFF; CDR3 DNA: TGTGCCAGCAGAGGGAGTCTTGGGACTATTCATAGTGAGCAGTTCTTC
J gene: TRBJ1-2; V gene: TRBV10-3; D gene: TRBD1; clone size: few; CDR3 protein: CAISMQGQGYYGYTF; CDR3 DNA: TGTGCCATCAGTATGCAGGGACAGGGGTACTATGGCTACACCTTC
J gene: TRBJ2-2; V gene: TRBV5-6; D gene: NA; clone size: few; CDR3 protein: CASSLGVGNTGELFF; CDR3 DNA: TGTGCCAGCAGCTTGGGAGTCGGCAACACCGGGGAGCTGTTTTTT
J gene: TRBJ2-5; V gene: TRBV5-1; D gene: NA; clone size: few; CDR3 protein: CASSPAAALETQYF; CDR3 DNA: TGCGCCAGCAGCCCGGCGGCAGCCCTTGAGACCCAGTACTTC
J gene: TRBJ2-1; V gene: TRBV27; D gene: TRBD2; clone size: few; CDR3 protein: CASSLWFGGGYPPSYNEQFF; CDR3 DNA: TGTGCCAGCAGTTTATGGTTCGGCGGGGGGTACCCTCCCTCCTACAATGAGCAGTTCTTC
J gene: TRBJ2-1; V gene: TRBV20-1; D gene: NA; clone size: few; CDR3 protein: CSAKQRALYNEQFF; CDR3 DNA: TGCAGTGCCAAACAGCGGGCCCTCTACAATGAGCAGTTCTTC
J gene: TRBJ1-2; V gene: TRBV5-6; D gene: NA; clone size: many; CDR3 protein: CASSFGKTNYGYTF; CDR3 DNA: TGTGCCAGCAGCTTCGGGAAAACTAACTATGGCTACACCTTC
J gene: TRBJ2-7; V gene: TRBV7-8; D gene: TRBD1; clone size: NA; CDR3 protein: CASSPRQGQGPYEQYF; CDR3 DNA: TGTGCCAGCAGCCCCCGCCAGGGACAGGGTCCCTACGAGCAGTACTTC
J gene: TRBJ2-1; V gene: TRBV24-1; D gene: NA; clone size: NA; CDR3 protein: CATSDLSQGSEQFF; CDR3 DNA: TGTGCCACCAGTGATTTGTCGCAGGGGAGTGAGCAGTTCTTC
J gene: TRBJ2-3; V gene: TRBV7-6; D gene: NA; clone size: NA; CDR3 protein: CASSLAASVKDTQYF; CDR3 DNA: TGTGCCAGCAGCTTGGCGGCCTCGGTGAAAGATACGCAGTATTTT
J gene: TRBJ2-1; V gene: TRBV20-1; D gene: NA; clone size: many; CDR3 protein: CSAKGNEQFF; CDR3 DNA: TGCAGTGCTAAAGGGAATGAGCAGTTCTTC
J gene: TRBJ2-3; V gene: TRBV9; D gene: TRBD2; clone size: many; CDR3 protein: CASSAGTSVTDTQYF; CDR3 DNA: TGTGCCAGCAGCGCCGGGACTAGCGTCACAGATACGCAGTATTTT
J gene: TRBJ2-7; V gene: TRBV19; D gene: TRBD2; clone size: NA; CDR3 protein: CASRVVGGSTRPYEQYF; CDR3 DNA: TGTGCCAGTAGGGTCGTTGGCGGGAGTACTCGGCCCTACGAGCAGTACTTC
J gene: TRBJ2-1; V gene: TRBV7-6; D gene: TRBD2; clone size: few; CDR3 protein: CASSLEASGRISLYEQFF; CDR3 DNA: TGTGCCAGCAGCTTAGAAGCTAGCGGGAGAATTAGTCTCTATGAGCAGTTCTTC
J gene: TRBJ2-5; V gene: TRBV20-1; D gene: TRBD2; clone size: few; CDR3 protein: CSVRPLGGGRETQYF; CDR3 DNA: TGCAGTGTTCGACCCCTCGGGGGAGGGCGAGAGACCCAGTACTTC
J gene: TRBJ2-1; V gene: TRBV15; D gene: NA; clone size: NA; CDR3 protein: CATSRDSSRTDEQFF; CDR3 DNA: TGTGCCACCAGCAGAGATAGTTCCCGGACCGATGAGCAGTTCTTC
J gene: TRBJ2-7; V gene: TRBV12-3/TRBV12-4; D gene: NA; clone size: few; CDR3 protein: CASSPKAGNYEQYF; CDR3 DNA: TGTGCCAGCAGCCCAAAAGCGGGCAACTACGAGCAGTACTTC
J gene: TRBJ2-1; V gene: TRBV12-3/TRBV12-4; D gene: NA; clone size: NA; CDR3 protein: CASSSSPAVNEQFF; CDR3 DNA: TGTGCCAGCAGTTCGTCCCCCGCTGTGAATGAGCAGTTCTTC
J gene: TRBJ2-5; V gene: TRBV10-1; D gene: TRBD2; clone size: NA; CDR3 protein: CASSAQAGGQETQYF; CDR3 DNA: TGCGCCAGCAGTGCCCAGGCGGGAGGTCAAGAGACCCAGTACTTC
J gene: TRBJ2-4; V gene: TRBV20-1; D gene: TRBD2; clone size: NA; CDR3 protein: CSASYGTTKNIQYF; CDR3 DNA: TGCAGTGCTTCCTACGGGACTACGAAAAACATTCAGTACTTC
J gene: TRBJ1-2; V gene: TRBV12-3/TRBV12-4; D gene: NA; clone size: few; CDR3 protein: CASSGARGYTF; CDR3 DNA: TGTGCCAGCAGCGGGGCGCGGGGCTACACCTTC
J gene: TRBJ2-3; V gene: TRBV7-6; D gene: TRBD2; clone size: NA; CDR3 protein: CASSSPSGVWTDTQYF; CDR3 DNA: TGTGCCAGCAGTTCACCTAGCGGGGTGTGGACAGATACGCAGTATTTT
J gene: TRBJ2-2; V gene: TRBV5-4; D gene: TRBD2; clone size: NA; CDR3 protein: CASSLGGTSTGELFF; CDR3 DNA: TGTGCCAGCAGCTTGGGAGGGACTAGCACCGGGGAGCTGTTTTTT
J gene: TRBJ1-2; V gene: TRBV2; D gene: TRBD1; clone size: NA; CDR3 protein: CASTWTGAGYTF; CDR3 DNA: TGTGCCAGCACCTGGACAGGGGCTGGCTACACCTTC
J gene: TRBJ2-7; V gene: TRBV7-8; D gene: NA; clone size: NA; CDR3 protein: CASSLGVSPYEQYF; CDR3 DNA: TGTGCCAGCAGCTTAGGTGTCAGCCCCTACGAGCAGTACTTC
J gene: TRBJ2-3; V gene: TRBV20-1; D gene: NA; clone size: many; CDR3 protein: CSAKISTDTQYF; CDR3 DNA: TGCAGTGCCAAGATTAGCACAGATACGCAGTATTTT
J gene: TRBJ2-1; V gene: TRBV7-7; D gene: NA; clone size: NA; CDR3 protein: CASSLRVGHEQFF; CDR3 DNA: TGTGCCAGCAGCCTGAGGGTGGGCCATGAGCAGTTCTTC
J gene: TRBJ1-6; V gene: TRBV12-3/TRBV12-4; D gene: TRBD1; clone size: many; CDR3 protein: CASTSRDRGSPLHF; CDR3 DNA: TGTGCCAGCACCTCCAGGGACAGGGGTTCACCCCTCCACTTT
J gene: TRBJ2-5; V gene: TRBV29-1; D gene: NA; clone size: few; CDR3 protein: CSVLGHGLETQYF; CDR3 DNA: TGCAGCGTCCTGGGACATGGGCTGGAGACCCAGTACTTC
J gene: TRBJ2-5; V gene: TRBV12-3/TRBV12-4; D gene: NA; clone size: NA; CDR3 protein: CASSLGATGRFETQYF; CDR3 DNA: TGTGCCAGCAGTTTAGGAGCGACGGGGCGGTTCGAGACCCAGTACTTC
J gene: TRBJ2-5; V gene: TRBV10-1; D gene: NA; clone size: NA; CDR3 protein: CASSNGGLGQETQYF; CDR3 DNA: TGCGCCAGCTCCAATGGGGGCCTAGGCCAAGAGACCCAGTACTTC
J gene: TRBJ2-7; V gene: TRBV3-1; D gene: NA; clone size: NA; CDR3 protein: CASSQETSLEQYF; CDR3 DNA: TGTGCCAGCAGCCAAGAAACTAGTCTCGAGCAGTACTTC
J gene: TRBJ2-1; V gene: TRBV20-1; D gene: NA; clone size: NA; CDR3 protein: CSALAASYNEQFF; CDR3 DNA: TGCAGTGCTTTAGCGGCCTCCTACAATGAGCAGTTCTTC